This TCR beta chain appears in the sequencing data of a study of a mutant IDH1 vaccine in newly diagnosed glioma. Study-wide background: Following radiotherapy alone, or alongside temozolomide cycles, vaccination was started after an interval of 4-6 weeks. Among treated patients, roughly 60% were male and around 40% female, and mean age was approximately 40 years.

The time point is: week 11, during vaccination. It was 300 ug of mutant IDH1 20-mer peptide that made up each vaccine dose, given with topical imiquimod. The table came from immunoSEQ multiplex PCR; TCRdb's copy has only in-frame clones and leaves some out. This sample has about 120,000 clones, with 90% found just once. Turning to this clone: Antigen specificity is unknown.

Trimming at V came to 5 bases and at J to 3 bases, leaving 3 bases not matched to a gene. The CDR3 runs 14 residues. Germline V gives CDR1 ENHRY, CDR2 SYGVKD. The sequenced sample was PBMCs, obtained from a glioma patient whose treatment included an IDH1 peptide vaccine. This sequence originates from a woman aged 45-65 years with glioma. V and J are TRBV10-3 and TRBJ2-3; 9 bases fit TRBD2. The CDR3 region is CAISIAGATDTQYF. As DNA, the CDR3 is TGTGCCATCAGTATAGCGGGAGCAACAGATACGCAGTATTTT.